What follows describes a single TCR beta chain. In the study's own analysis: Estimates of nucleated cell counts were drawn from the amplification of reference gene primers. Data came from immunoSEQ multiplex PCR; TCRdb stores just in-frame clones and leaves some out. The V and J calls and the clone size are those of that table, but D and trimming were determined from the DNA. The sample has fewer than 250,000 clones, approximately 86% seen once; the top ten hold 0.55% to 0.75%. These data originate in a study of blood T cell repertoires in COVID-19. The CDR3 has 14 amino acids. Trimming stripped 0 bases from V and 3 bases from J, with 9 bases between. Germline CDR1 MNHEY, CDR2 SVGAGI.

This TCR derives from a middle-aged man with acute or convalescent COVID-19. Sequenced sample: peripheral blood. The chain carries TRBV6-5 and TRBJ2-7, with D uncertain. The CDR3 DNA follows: TGTGCCAGCAGTTACTCGTCCCCAGGCTACGAGCAGTACTTC. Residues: CASSYSSPGYEQYF.